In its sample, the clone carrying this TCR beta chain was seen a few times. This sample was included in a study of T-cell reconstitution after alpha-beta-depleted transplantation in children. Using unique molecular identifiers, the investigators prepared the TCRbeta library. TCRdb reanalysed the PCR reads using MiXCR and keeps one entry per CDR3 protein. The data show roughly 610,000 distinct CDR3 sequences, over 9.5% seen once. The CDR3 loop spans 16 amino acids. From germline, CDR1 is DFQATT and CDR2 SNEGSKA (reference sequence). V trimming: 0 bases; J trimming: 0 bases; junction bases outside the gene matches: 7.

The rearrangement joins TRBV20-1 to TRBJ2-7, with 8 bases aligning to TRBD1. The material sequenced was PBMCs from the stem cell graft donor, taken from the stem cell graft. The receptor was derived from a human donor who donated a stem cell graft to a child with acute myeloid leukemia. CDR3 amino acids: CSARDWDRLRSYEQYF. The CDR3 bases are TGCAGTGCTAGAGATTGGGACAGGCTACGCTCCTACGAGCAGTACTTC.